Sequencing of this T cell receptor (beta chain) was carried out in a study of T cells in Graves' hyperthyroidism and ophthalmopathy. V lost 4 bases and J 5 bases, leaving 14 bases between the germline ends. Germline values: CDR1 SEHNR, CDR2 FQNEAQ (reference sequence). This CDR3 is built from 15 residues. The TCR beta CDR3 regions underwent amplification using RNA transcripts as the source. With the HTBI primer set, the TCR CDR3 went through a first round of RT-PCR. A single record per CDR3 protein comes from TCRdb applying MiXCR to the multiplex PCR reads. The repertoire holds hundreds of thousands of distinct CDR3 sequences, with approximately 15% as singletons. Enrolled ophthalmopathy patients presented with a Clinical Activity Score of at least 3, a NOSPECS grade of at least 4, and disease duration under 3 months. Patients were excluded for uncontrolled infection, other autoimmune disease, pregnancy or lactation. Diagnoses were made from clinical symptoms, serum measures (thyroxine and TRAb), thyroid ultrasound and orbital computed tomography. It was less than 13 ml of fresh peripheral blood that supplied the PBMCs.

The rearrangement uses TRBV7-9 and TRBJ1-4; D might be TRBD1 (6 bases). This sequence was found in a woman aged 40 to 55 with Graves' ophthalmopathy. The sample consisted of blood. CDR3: CASSSSRRGNEKLFF. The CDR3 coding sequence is TGTGCCAGCAGCTCCTCGAGGAGGGGGAATGAAAAACTGTTTTTT.